This T cell receptor (beta chain) originates from a study of breast tumors, draining lymph nodes, adjacent tissues. Points from the study as a whole: The data were judged consistent with most tumor T cells coming from lymph node and expanding in tumor. Compared with basal-like, luminal-like tumors shared significantly more repertoire with nontumor tissue. Tumor TCR diversity was below lymph nodes but above nontumor tissue. That most tumor T cells come from lymph nodes remained unproven.

Samples came from axillary lymph nodes draining the breast cancer. MiXCR, run by TCRdb on the multiplex PCR reads, gives a single entry per CDR3 protein. Of about 200,000 distinct CDR3 sequences detected, approximately 31% appear once; the ten largest clones hold about 4.3%. Note on this clonotype: What it binds is unknown.

Germline V gene data show CDR1 as MNHNY and CDR2 as SVGAGI (reference sequence). V shed 6 bases, J shed 6 bases, and the junction held 7 bases outside the gene matches. The CDR3 runs 14 residues. The material sequenced was axillary lymph node tissue. The J gene is TRBJ2-7, the V gene TRBV6-6, with TRBD1 matching 11 bases. This TCR was sampled from a female donor with breast cancer. Some clones in this sample may be carry-over from other donors' samples. For the CDR3, the DNA is TGTGCCAGCAGCCAAAGGACAGGGGGCCTCGAGCAGTACTTC. This codes for CASSQRTGGLEQYF.